The 32 T cell receptor beta chains presented below share a single source sample, sequenced in a study of cytomegalovirus exposure and HLA in healthy donors. Method: immunoSEQ multiplex PCR; TCRdb's copy keeps in-frame clones and lacks some. This sample has about 56,000 clones; roughly nine tenths occur once, and the top ten carry roughly 1.2%. Specimen: PBMCs. These receptors were collected from a young man in good health and CMV-seronegative.

V usage is TRBV28 and J usage is TRBJ1-2; maybe TRBD1 (5 bases). CDR1 MDHEN and CDR2 SYDVKM come from the germline V gene. CDR3 length: 15 residues. V gave up 7 bases and J gave up 8 bases, with 23 bases separating them. CDR3 loop: CASTLSPQGSTGYTF. DNA of the CDR3: TGTGCCAGCACCCTCTCACCCCAGGGTTCAACAGGCTACACCTTC.

A few counts support this clone. The chain recombines TRBV19 with TRBJ2-7, with 7 bases identical to TRBD1. V lost 8 bases, J lost 0 bases, and 10 bases stayed unmatched. Per germline, CDR1 LNHDA and CDR2 SQIVND (reference sequence). The CDR3 length is 15 residues. The CDR3 spells CASSGGGQPSYEQYF. CDR3 coding DNA: TGTGCCAGTTCAGGTGGGGGACAGCCCTCCTACGAGCAGTACTTC.

The V call is TRBV6-4, the J call TRBJ2-7, with 9 bases aligning to TRBD1. The CDR3 extends over 13 amino acids. In germline, CDR1 is MRHNA, CDR2 SNTAGT. Unmatched junction bases numbered 3, after V lost 6 bases and J lost 3 bases. The CDR3: CASSRDRDYEQYF. The DNA of the CDR3 is TGTGCCAGCAGCCGGGACAGGGACTACGAGCAGTACTTC.

The V gene is TRBV6-6, the J gene TRBJ2-1, with D maybe TRBD2 (5 bases). Between the trimmed V and J ends, which lost 8 bases and 5 bases, there was a span of 16 bases. The germline CDR1 and CDR2 sequences are MNHNY and SVGAGI (reference sequence). CDR3 length: 14 amino acids. Here the CDR3 reads CASLLRGWDNEQFF. The CDR3 DNA follows: TGTGCCAGCCTGCTTAGAGGGTGGGACAATGAGCAGTTCTTC.

The chain carries TRBV28 and TRBJ2-1; perhaps TRBD2 as D (6 bases). The germline V gene has CDR1 MDHEN and CDR2 SYDVKM. The CDR3 consists of 16 residues. Between the trimmed V and J ends, which lost 5 bases and 5 bases, there was a span of 19 bases. In DNA form, the CDR3 reads TGTGCCAGCAGTCCTAGTCCAGCGGGTTTTGACAATGAGCAGTTCTTC. This encodes CASSPSPAGFDNEQFF.

The chain uses TRBV7-8 and TRBJ2-3, with 7 positions matching TRBD2. V shed 1 base and J 0 bases; nucleotides not matched to a gene: 7. Per germline, CDR1 SGHVS and CDR2 FQNEAQ. The CDR3 runs 17 residues. CDR3 residues: CASSLELAEASTDTQYF. The CDR3 coding sequence is TGTGCCAGCAGCTTAGAGCTAGCGGAGGCTAGCACAGATACGCAGTATTTT.

The chain has TRBV28 and TRBJ2-5; maybe TRBD2 (7 bases). CDR1 is MDHEN and CDR2 is SYDVKM in the germline V gene. There are 14 residues in the CDR3. Trimming stripped 6 bases from V and 1 base from J, with 12 bases between. CDR3 DNA: TGTGCCAGCAGCCTAGGGGGGGCCCAAGAGACCCAGTACTTC. Residues: CASSLGGAQETQYF.

V usage is TRBV10-3 and J usage is TRBJ2-4, with D possibly being TRBD2 (5 bases). The CDR3 consists of 14 residues. V was pared by 9 bases and J by 0 bases, with 12 bases between. Germline values: CDR1 ENHRY, CDR2 SYGVKD. Here the CDR3 DNA reads TGTGCCATTTATACTAGGTTAGCCAAAAACATTCAGTACTTC. Its translation: CAIYTRLAKNIQYF.

V is TRBV28 and J is TRBJ1-4; 10 positions match TRBD1. The J segment lost 6 bases and the V segment lost 5 bases, leaving 3 bases of the junction unmatched. Germline CDR1 is MDHEN and CDR2 is SYDVKM. This CDR3 is built from 14 residues. The CDR3 bases are TGTGCCAGCAGTCCGACAGGGGGCGATGAAAAACTGTTTTTT. Amino acid sequence: CASSPTGGDEKLFF.

The gene calls are TRBV28 and TRBJ1-5; tentatively, D is TRBD1 (6 bases). Deletions cut 5 bases from V and 2 bases from J, with 7 bases between. The CDR3 runs 13 residues. Germline V gives CDR1 MDHEN, CDR2 SYDVKM. CDR3 nucleotides: TGTGCCAGCAGTCCAGGGGGCAATCAGCCCCAGCATTTT. It specifies CASSPGGNQPQHF.

The genes are TRBV5-1 and TRBJ2-1; D call uncertain. V was clipped by 4 bases and J by 7 bases, with 6 bases between them. Germline CDR1 reads SGHRS; CDR2 reads YFSETQ. The CDR3 covers 11 residues. In DNA, the CDR3 is TGCGCCAGCAGCGCCGGGAATGAGCAGTTCTTC. This translates into CASSAGNEQFF.

This clone was observed once. CDR3 sequence reads: CASSVPGSGANVLTF. CDR3 sequence (DNA): TGTGCCAGCAGCGTCCCCGGCTCTGGGGCCAACGTCCTGACTTTC. The chain has TRBV9 and TRBJ2-6; D ambiguous. The germline CDR1 and CDR2 sequences are SGDLS and YYNGEE. There are 15 residues in the CDR3. Trimming removed 2 bases from V and 0 bases from J, with 6 bases in between.

This chain links TRBV9 with TRBJ2-1; 9 positions agree with TRBD2. The CDR3 covers 17 residues. Trimming at V came to 0 bases and at J to 9 bases, leaving 13 bases not matched to a gene. The germline gives CDR1 SGDLS, CDR2 YYNGEE. For the CDR3, the DNA is TGTGCCAGCAGCGTAGACCCCCCCGGTAGCGGGAGCAGTGAGCAGTTCTTC. It yields the protein CASSVDPPGSGSSEQFF.

The CDR3 DNA sequence: TGTGCCACCAGCCCTGGGCTAGCGGGCTACGAGCAGTACTTC. Protein: CATSPGLAGYEQYF. The genes are TRBV15 and TRBJ2-7; 8 positions agree with TRBD2. V lost 5 bases and J lost 3; bases outside the gene matches: 6. CDR1 is LNHNV and CDR2 is YYDKDF in the germline V gene (reference sequence). This CDR3 is 14 amino acids long.

V and J are TRBV15 and TRBJ2-3, with 10 bases fitting TRBD2. This CDR3 contains 22 residues. Germline V gene sequence: CDR1 LNHNV, CDR2 YYDKDF (reference sequence). The V and J ends lost 4 bases and 5 bases, in that order; junction bases with no gene match: 27. The CDR3 loop reads CATSKRGATVASGRASKDTQYF. In DNA form, the CDR3 reads TGTGCCACCAGCAAGAGAGGAGCAACGGTGGCTAGCGGGAGAGCTTCGAAAGATACGCAGTATTTT.

The rearrangement joins TRBV6-6 to TRBJ1-2; D unresolved. The CDR3 consists of 13 residues. Trimming removed 5 bases from V and 3 bases from J, with 10 bases in between. Germline-derived CDR1 and CDR2 are MNHNY and SVGAGI (reference sequence). CDR3 in amino acids: CASSPPGYYGYTF. CDR3 DNA sequence: TGTGCCAGCAGTCCGCCGGGGTACTATGGCTACACCTTC.

The rearrangement joins TRBV7-9 to TRBJ2-1, with 9 bases that match TRBD2. This CDR3 has 15 residues. Looked up from germline, CDR1 is SEHNR and CDR2 is FQNEAQ (reference sequence). After removal of 5 bases from V and 8 bases from J, the junction contained 10 bases not matched to a gene. CDR3 loop: CASSHDSGSSHEQFF. CDR3 bases: TGTGCCAGCAGCCACGATAGCGGGAGTTCCCATGAGCAGTTCTTC. The variable domain in full, completed from reference TRBV7-9 and TRBJ2-1, reads DTGVSQNPRHKITKRGQNVTFRCDPISEHNRLYWYRQTLGQGPEFLTYFQNEAQLEKSRLLSDRFSAERPKGSFSTLEIQRTEQGDSAMYLCASSHDSGSSHEQFFGPGTRLTVL.

The chain carries TRBV5-4 and TRBJ2-2, with 7 bases fitting TRBD2. Trimming cost V 1 base and J 4 bases; bases outside gene matches: 10. There are 17 residues in the CDR3. Per germline, CDR1 SGHNT and CDR2 YYREEE (reference sequence). Here the CDR3 DNA reads TGTGCCAGCAGCTTGTCCCGTCGAGCGGGACTCACCGGGGAGCTGTTTTTT. Residues: CASSLSRRAGLTGELFF.

This rearrangement joins TRBV11-3 to TRBJ2-2, with D perhaps matching TRBD2 (5 bases). Germline V CDR1 and CDR2: SGHNT, YENEEA. V was clipped by 4 bases and J by 7 bases, with 10 bases between them. The CDR3 totals 13 residues. The CDR3 here is CASSSRGSGELFF. Written as DNA, the CDR3 is TGTGCCAGCAGCTCCCGGGGTAGCGGGGAGCTGTTTTTT.

This chain uses TRBV4-1 with TRBJ2-1; TRBD1 matches 7 bases. This CDR3 spans 17 amino acids. V lost 9 bases to trimming and J lost 7 bases; unmatched junction nucleotides: 21. CDR1 is MGHRA and CDR2 is YSYEKL in the germline V gene. The CDR3 DNA is TGCGCCAGTACGGGTCAGGGGGTTCCTTTGAGTGGAAATGAGCAGTTCTTC. It translates to CASTGQGVPLSGNEQFF.

The chain combines TRBV6-6 with TRBJ1-2; unclear D gene. The germline CDR1 and CDR2 sequences are MNHNY and SVGAGI (reference sequence). With 2 bases removed from V and 6 bases from J, the gap between germline ends came to 10 bases. The CDR3 consists of 13 residues. CDR3 protein: CASSYVGGNGYTF. The CDR3 DNA follows: TGTGCCAGCAGTTACGTCGGAGGAAATGGCTACACCTTC.

This clone was observed a few times. The genes are TRBV19 and TRBJ2-1, with TRBD2 as a possible D gene (6 bases). CDR3 length: 17 amino acids. Germline lookup yields CDR1 LNHDA and CDR2 SQIVND (reference sequence). The V and J ends lost 4 bases and 5 bases respectively, with 21 bases between them. The CDR3 is CASSTPTSSIWDNEQFF. In DNA form, the CDR3 reads TGTGCCAGTAGTACCCCGACTAGTTCGATCTGGGACAATGAGCAGTTCTTC.

This rearrangement joins TRBV6-5 to TRBJ2-7, with D tentatively TRBD2 (5 bases). The V and J ends lost 9 bases and 2 bases respectively, with 11 bases between them. This CDR3 is built from 12 residues. Germline values: CDR1 MNHEY, CDR2 SVGAGI. The CDR3 region has the DNA TGTGCCAGGGGAGCGGTGACCTACGAGCAGTACTTC. Translated, it gives CARGAVTYEQYF.

The CDR3: CASSQELREGPLKETQYF. CDR3 sequence (DNA): TGTGCCAGCAGCCAAGAATTGCGGGAGGGGCCACTAAAAGAGACCCAGTACTTC. J is TRBJ2-5 and V is TRBV14; 9 bases align to TRBD2. With V trimmed by 0 bases and J by 3 bases, 11 bases remained unmatched. The CDR3 is 18 residues long. Per germline, CDR1 SGHDN and CDR2 FVKESK.

The genes are TRBV7-6 and TRBJ2-1, with D possibly matching TRBD1 (6 bases). Between the trimmed V and J ends, which lost 5 bases and 5 bases, there was a span of 13 bases. This CDR3 has 14 amino acids. Germline V gene data show CDR1 as SGHVS and CDR2 as FNYEAQ. DNA of the CDR3: TGTGCCAGCAGCGACAGGCGCAAGGACAATGAGCAGTTCTTC. It codes for CASSDRRKDNEQFF.

The genes are TRBV5-1 and TRBJ2-5; 7 bases are shared with TRBD1. The CDR3 has 15 residues. Losses at the gene ends were 4 bases for V and 1 base for J; bases not matched to a gene: 7. Germline V CDR1 and CDR2: SGHRS, YFSETQ. The CDR3 sequence is CASSQGTASQETQYF. For the CDR3, the DNA is TGCGCCAGCAGCCAAGGGACAGCATCCCAAGAGACCCAGTACTTC.

V usage is TRBV18 and J usage is TRBJ2-5, with 8 positions matching TRBD1. The length of the CDR3 is 13 residues. Germline CDR1 KGHSH, CDR2 LQKENI. J lost 4 bases, V lost 4 bases, and 2 bases had no gene match. The CDR3 region is CASSLDRGETQYF. In DNA form, the CDR3 reads TGTGCCAGCTCACTAGACAGGGGAGAGACCCAGTACTTC.

The V gene is TRBV4-3, the J gene TRBJ2-7; D perhaps matches TRBD1 (6 bases). The CDR3 totals 14 residues. The germline CDR1 and CDR2 sequences are LGHNA and YSLEER. The V end lost 0 bases, the J end lost 6 bases, and 12 bases lay between the germline ends. The CDR3 spells CASSQDSSRGEQYF. Written as DNA, the CDR3 is TGCGCCAGCAGCCAAGATTCGTCCAGGGGCGAGCAGTACTTC.

This clone was picked up a small number of times. The chain employs TRBV10-3 and TRBJ2-1; D ambiguous. Per germline, CDR1 ENHRY and CDR2 SYGVKD. V lost 6 bases and J 0 bases, leaving 12 bases between the germline ends. The CDR3 runs to 15 residues. CDR3: CAISDDTSSYNEQFF. The CDR3 DNA sequence: TGTGCCATCAGCGACGACACGAGCTCCTACAATGAGCAGTTCTTC.

The V call is TRBV19, the J call TRBJ2-5, with 8 bases aligning to TRBD1. The junction had 6 bases not matched to a gene; V was cut back by 7 bases and J by 5 bases. The CDR3 runs to 13 residues. The germline V gene encodes CDR1 LNHDA and CDR2 SQIVND (reference sequence). The CDR3 nucleotides read TGTGCCAGTATGGACAGGGCCAGGGAGACCCAGTACTTC. As protein: CASMDRARETQYF.

V gene TRBV9 combines with J gene TRBJ2-2, with TRBD2 matching 7 bases. V dropped 3 bases and J dropped 3; count of bases not matched to a gene: 11. Looked up from germline, CDR1 is SGDLS and CDR2 is YYNGEE. This CDR3 has 17 residues. As DNA, the CDR3 is TGTGCCAGCAGCGGAGGGAGGGTCATGATAGACACCGGGGAGCTGTTTTTT. It translates to CASSGGRVMIDTGELFF. Looking up the rest from reference TRBV9 and TRBJ2-2 gives the full variable domain: DSGVTQTPKHLITATGQRVTLRCSPRSGDLSVYWYQQSLDQGLQFLIQYYNGEERAKGNILERFSAQQFPDLHSELNLSSLELGDSALYFCASSGGRVMIDTGELFFGEGSRLTVL.

CDR3 residues: CASSLEAGGDEQFF. The CDR3 nucleotides are TGTGCCAGCAGCTTAGAGGCGGGAGGCGATGAGCAGTTCTTC. The chain couples TRBV11-3 to TRBJ2-1; 8 bases are shared with TRBD2. This CDR3 contains 14 residues. Germline CDR1 is SGHNT and CDR2 is YENEEA. V was pared by 0 bases and J by 8 bases, with 3 bases of the junction left unmatched. Full variable domain (rest looked up from reference TRBV11-3 and TRBJ2-1): EAGVVQSPRYKIIEKKQPVAFWCNPISGHNTLYWYLQNLGQGPELLIRYENEEAVDDSQLPKDRFSAERLKGVDSTLKIQPAELGDSAVYLCASSLEAGGDEQFFGPGTRLTVL.